Shown below are 9 T cell receptor beta chains from a single sample sequenced in a study of T cells expressing NK-cell markers. TCRdb re-called the 5' RACE reads; every CDR3 protein appears as one record, without DNA. This sample contains a few hundred thousand distinct CDR3 sequences. The specimen sequenced was blood T cells: a sorted CD56 or NKG2C T cell subset, CD4+ or CD8+ T cells, or bulk PBMC T cells (not recorded which). Source of these receptors: a woman aged 50 to 60 in good health.

V usage is TRBV5-1 and J usage is TRBJ1-1; with no DNA, the TCRdb D assignment of TRBD1 cannot be verified. This CDR3 comprises 16 residues. Per the germline V gene, CDR1 is SGHRS and CDR2 is YFSETQ. The CDR3 protein is CASSLGGSGMNTEAFF. The entire variable domain, with the rest obtained from reference TRBV5-1 and TRBJ1-1, is as follows: KAGVTQTPRYLIKTRGQQVTLSCSPISGHRSVSWYQQTPGQGLQFLFEYFSETQRNKGNFPGRFSGRQFSNSRSEMNVSTLELGDSALYLCASSLGGSGMNTEAFFGQGTRLTVV.

The rearrangement links TRBV12-3 or TRBV12-4 to TRBJ2-2; there is no DNA to check the TCRdb D call of TRBD2. The length of the CDR3 is 15 residues. CDR3 residues: CASSPLGLNTGELFF.

The chain uses TRBV15 and TRBJ2-7. CDR1 is LNHNV and CDR2 is YYDKDF in the germline V gene (reference sequence). This CDR3 region has 13 residues. The CDR3 loop reads CATSQLGPYEQYF.

The genes are TRBV6-5 and TRBJ1-1. The CDR3 spans 11 residues. In germline, CDR1 is MNHEY, CDR2 SVGAGI. CDR3 sequence reads: CASNFNTEAFF.

The chain links TRBV25-1 to TRBJ2-7; with no DNA, the TCRdb D assignment of TRBD1 cannot be verified. The CDR3 spans 11 residues. Germline loops: CDR1 MGHDK, CDR2 SYGVNS. CDR3: CASGAGFEQYF.

This rearrangement joins TRBV7-2 to TRBJ2-1. The CDR3 is 12 amino acids. Germline CDR1 SGHTA, CDR2 FQGNSA. CDR3 protein: CASSLAARNQFF.

The rearrangement uses TRBV9 and TRBJ1-1; TCRdb's assignment of TRBD1 cannot be checked, as there is no DNA. Germline lookup yields CDR1 SGDLS and CDR2 YYNGEE. There are 15 residues in the CDR3. CDR3: CASSAGQGKRTEAFF.

The chain recombines TRBV20-1 with TRBJ2-1; the TCRdb D gene call, TRBD2, has no DNA to confirm it. The CDR3 length is 15 residues. Germline V gene lookup returns CDR1 DFQATT and CDR2 SNEGSKA (reference sequence). The CDR3 loop reads CSAETGTSGDNEQFF.

The chain has TRBV20-1 and TRBJ2-1; the TRBD2 assignment by TCRdb is unverifiable without DNA. Germline CDR1 DFQATT, CDR2 SNEGSKA (reference sequence). The CDR3 is made up of 13 amino acids. CDR3 protein: CSARGLGRNEQFF.